This is a list of T cell receptor beta chains from one sample in a study of beta chain features in type 1 diabetes. TCRdb keeps only in-frame clones here, not all; method: immunoSEQ multiplex PCR. The table records 600,000 or so clones, around 12% of them present only once. Sequences were obtained from naive CD4+ T cells from blood. The receptors here all came from a man under 40 with type 1 diabetes. The CDR3 runs from the conserved cysteine through the conserved F or W. The D gene is left open where the match is weak.

J gene: TRBJ1-2
V gene: TRBV7-2
D gene: -
CDR3 protein: CASSVGTARTNYGYTF

J gene: TRBJ2-5
V gene: TRBV7-2
D gene: -
CDR3 protein: CASSPVGGHQETQYF

J gene: TRBJ2-1
V gene: TRBV11-3
D gene: -
CDR3 protein: CASSPVVYNEQFF

J gene: TRBJ1-2
V gene: TRBV29-1
D gene: -
CDR3 protein: CSVGQANYGYTF

J gene: TRBJ2-7
V gene: TRBV6-6
D gene: -
CDR3 protein: CASSPPSPQGGEQYF

J gene: TRBJ2-6
V gene: TRBV4-3
D gene: -
CDR3 protein: CASSLNSGANVLTF

J gene: TRBJ1-3
V gene: TRBV13
D gene: -
CDR3 protein: CASSPPGGFGNTIYF

J gene: TRBJ2-1
V gene: TRBV4-3
D gene: -
CDR3 protein: CASSQGGRGFSSYNEQFF

J gene: TRBJ2-5
V gene: TRBV5-4
D gene: -
CDR3 protein: CASSLEYQETQYF

J gene: TRBJ2-5
V gene: TRBV7-2
D gene: -
CDR3 protein: CASSPFEEKETQYF

J gene: TRBJ2-2
V gene: TRBV27
D gene: TRBD1
CDR3 protein: CASSLEGGRGTGELFF

J gene: TRBJ2-4
V gene: TRBV2
D gene: -
CDR3 protein: CASSQGLNIQYF

J gene: TRBJ2-1
V gene: TRBV4-2
D gene: -
CDR3 protein: CASSQAQASNEQFF

J gene: TRBJ2-7
V gene: TRBV6-5
D gene: -
CDR3 protein: CASSRGSYEQYF

J gene: TRBJ2-1
V gene: TRBV7-2
D gene: -
CDR3 protein: CASTPFWETYNEQFF

J gene: TRBJ2-1
V gene: TRBV6-5
D gene: TRBD2
CDR3 protein: CASRTLAGGHNEQFF

J gene: TRBJ2-3
V gene: TRBV29-1
D gene: -
CDR3 protein: CSVLGPDTQYF

J gene: TRBJ1-4
V gene: TRBV4-3
D gene: -
CDR3 protein: CASSQEVAGTHEKLFF

J gene: TRBJ2-1
V gene: TRBV5-1
D gene: -
CDR3 protein: CASSFSVNEQFF

J gene: TRBJ2-2
V gene: TRBV5-6
D gene: -
CDR3 protein: CASSLPDGTGELFF

J gene: TRBJ2-1
V gene: TRBV9
D gene: -
CDR3 protein: CASSPRPDSSYNEQFF

J gene: TRBJ2-3
V gene: TRBV15
D gene: TRBD1
CDR3 protein: CATSRDLGTGGTDTQYF

J gene: TRBJ1-1
V gene: TRBV7-2
D gene: -
CDR3 protein: CASSLGTANTEAFF

J gene: TRBJ2-7
V gene: TRBV7-9
D gene: -
CDR3 protein: CASSLNPYEQYF

J gene: TRBJ2-1
V gene: TRBV19
D gene: TRBD1
CDR3 protein: CASNLGQGIYNEQFF

J gene: TRBJ2-7
V gene: TRBV28
D gene: -
CDR3 protein: CASHPAPAPYEQYF

J gene: TRBJ2-1
V gene: TRBV7-9
D gene: -
CDR3 protein: CASSYREGAYSYNEQFF

J gene: TRBJ2-7
V gene: TRBV7-8
D gene: -
CDR3 protein: CASSLNRGSYEQYF

J gene: TRBJ1-6
V gene: TRBV19
D gene: TRBD1
CDR3 protein: CASSLGQGVHSPLHF

J gene: TRBJ2-3
V gene: TRBV2
D gene: TRBD1
CDR3 protein: CASSVTGGKDTQYF

J gene: TRBJ2-7
V gene: TRBV13
D gene: -
CDR3 protein: CASSLRVGAYEQYF

J gene: TRBJ2-3
V gene: TRBV10-3
D gene: TRBD2
CDR3 protein: CAISAGTSGGTDTQYF

J gene: TRBJ1-4
V gene: TRBV2
D gene: -
CDR3 protein: CASSEAADGGLEEKLFF

J gene: TRBJ2-3
V gene: TRBV12-5
D gene: TRBD1
CDR3 protein: CASGLVHGTEF

J gene: TRBJ1-3
V gene: TRBV7-8
D gene: -
CDR3 protein: CASSNSVSGNTIYF

J gene: TRBJ2-7
V gene: TRBV7-7
D gene: -
CDR3 protein: CASSPGRYSYEQYF

J gene: TRBJ2-2
V gene: TRBV9
D gene: TRBD1
CDR3 protein: CASSDRTGNAGELFF

J gene: TRBJ2-5
V gene: TRBV5-1
D gene: -
CDR3 protein: CASSAGAGRRETQYF

J gene: TRBJ2-2
V gene: TRBV27
D gene: TRBD1
CDR3 protein: CASSKDRVNTGELFF

J gene: TRBJ1-1
V gene: TRBV18
D gene: -
CDR3 protein: CASSPEEVGTEAFF

J gene: TRBJ1-2
V gene: TRBV11-2
D gene: -
CDR3 protein: CASSLSSYGYTF

J gene: TRBJ2-7
V gene: TRBV2
D gene: -
CDR3 protein: CASSGDIYEQYF

J gene: TRBJ2-7
V gene: TRBV7-2
D gene: TRBD2
CDR3 protein: CASSSYPGTSGAEQYF

J gene: TRBJ2-3
V gene: TRBV5-1
D gene: TRBD2
CDR3 protein: CASSLALRGLADTQYF

J gene: TRBJ1-5
V gene: TRBV21-1
D gene: -
CDR3 protein: CASSKTGVHQPQHF

J gene: TRBJ1-5
V gene: TRBV19
D gene: TRBD1
CDR3 protein: CASRQGDQPQHF